This TCR beta chain emerged from a study of blood T cell repertoires in COVID-19. Study-wide background: The United States, Italy and Spain supplied acute and convalescent COVID-19 samples. Sample material is recorded as cDNA or gDNA derived from T cells, B-cell-depleted T cells, or PBMCs.

Original processing methods: Amplified reference gene primers provided the basis for estimating nucleated cell counts. Produced via immunoSEQ multiplex PCR; TCRdb's table is partial and in-frame only. V and J calls and clone size are as listed in that table; D and trimming were resolved from the DNA. The sample includes about 120,000 clones, 80% to 90% of them seen just once. V lost 3 bases to trimming and J lost 1 base, with 7 bases between them. The germline V gene has CDR1 SGHVS and CDR2 FQNEAQ. The CDR3 has 14 residues. This clone turned up a few times. This sequence was found in a man aged 65-85 years with active or convalescent COVID-19. The chain carries TRBV7-8 and TRBJ1-3, with TRBD1 as a possible D gene (6 bases). Sequenced sample: peripheral blood. The CDR3 coding sequence is TGTGCCAGCAGCTTCGGACAGTCTGGAAACACCATATATTTT. Translating it yields CASSFGQSGNTIYF.